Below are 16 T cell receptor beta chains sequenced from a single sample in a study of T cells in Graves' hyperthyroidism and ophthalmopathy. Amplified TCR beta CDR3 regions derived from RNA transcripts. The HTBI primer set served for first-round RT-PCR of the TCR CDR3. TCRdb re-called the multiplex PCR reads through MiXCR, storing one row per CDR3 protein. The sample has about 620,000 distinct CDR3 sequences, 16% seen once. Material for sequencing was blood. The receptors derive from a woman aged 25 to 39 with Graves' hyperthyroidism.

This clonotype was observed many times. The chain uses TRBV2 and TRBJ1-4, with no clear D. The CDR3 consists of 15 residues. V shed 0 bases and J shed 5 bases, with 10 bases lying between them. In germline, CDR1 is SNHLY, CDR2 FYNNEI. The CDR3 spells CASSEASGPNEKLFF. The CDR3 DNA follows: TGTGCCAGCAGTGAAGCTTCGGGTCCCAATGAAAAACTGTTTTTT.

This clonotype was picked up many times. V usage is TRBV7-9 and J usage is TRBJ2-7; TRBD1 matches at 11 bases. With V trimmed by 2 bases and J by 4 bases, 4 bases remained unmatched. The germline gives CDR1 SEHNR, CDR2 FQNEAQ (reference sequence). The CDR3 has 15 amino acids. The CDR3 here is CASSLPGTGGYEQYF. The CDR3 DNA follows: TGTGCCAGCAGCTTACCTGGGACAGGGGGGTACGAGCAGTACTTC.

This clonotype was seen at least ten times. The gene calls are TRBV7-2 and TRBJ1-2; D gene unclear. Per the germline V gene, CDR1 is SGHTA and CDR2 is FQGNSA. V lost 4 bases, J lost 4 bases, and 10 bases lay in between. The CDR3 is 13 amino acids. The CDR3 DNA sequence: TGTGCCAGCAGCTCGACTCCTAGCTATGGCTACACCTTC. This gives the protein CASSSTPSYGYTF.

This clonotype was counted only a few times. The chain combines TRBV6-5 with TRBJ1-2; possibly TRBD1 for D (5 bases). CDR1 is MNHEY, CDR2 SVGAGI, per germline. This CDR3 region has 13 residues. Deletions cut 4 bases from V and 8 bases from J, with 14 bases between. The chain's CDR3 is CASSSWTKDGYTF. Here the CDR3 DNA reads TGTGCCAGCAGTTCTTGGACAAAAGACGGCTACACCTTC.

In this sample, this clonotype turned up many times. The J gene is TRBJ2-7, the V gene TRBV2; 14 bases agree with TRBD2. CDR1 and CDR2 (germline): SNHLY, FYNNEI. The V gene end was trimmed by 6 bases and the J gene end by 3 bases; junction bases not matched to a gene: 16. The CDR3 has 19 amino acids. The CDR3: CASRDPGLAGARIDYEQYF. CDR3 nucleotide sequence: TGTGCCAGCAGGGACCCGGGACTAGCGGGAGCCCGAATCGACTACGAGCAGTACTTC. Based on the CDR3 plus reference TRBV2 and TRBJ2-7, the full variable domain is EPEVTQTPSHQVTQMGQEVILRCVPISNHLYFYWYRQILGQKVEFLVSFYNNEISEKSEIFDDQFSVERPDGSNFTLKIRSTKLEDSAMYFCASRDPGLAGARIDYEQYFGPGTRLTVT.

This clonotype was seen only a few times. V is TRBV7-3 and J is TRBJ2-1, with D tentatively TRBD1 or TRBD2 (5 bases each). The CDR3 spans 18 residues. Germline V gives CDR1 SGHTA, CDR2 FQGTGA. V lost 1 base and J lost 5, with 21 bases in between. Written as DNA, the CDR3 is TGTGCCAGCAGCTTAAGCCCAGCCAAGCAAGGGACGAACAATGAGCAGTTCTTC. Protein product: CASSLSPAKQGTNNEQFF.

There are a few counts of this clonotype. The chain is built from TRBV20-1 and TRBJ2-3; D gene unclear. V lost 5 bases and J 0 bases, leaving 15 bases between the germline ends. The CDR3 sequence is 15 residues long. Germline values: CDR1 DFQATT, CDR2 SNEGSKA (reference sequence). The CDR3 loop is CSALGPRSSTDTQYF. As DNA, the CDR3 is TGCAGTGCTTTAGGGCCCAGGTCTAGCACAGATACGCAGTATTTT.

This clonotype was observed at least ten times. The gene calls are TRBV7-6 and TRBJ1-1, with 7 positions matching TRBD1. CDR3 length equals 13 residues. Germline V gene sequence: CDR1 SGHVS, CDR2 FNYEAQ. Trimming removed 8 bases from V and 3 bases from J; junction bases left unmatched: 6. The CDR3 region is CASSGQTYTEAFF. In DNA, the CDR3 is TGTGCCAGCTCGGGACAGACCTACACTGAAGCTTTCTTT.

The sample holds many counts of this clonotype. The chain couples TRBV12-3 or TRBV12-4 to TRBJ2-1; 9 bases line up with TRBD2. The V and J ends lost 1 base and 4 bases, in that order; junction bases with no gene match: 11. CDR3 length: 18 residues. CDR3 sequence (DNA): TGTGCCAGCAGTTTAGGCCCGTATAGCGGGAGCATGTACAATGAGCAGTTCTTC. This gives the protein CASSLGPYSGSMYNEQFF.

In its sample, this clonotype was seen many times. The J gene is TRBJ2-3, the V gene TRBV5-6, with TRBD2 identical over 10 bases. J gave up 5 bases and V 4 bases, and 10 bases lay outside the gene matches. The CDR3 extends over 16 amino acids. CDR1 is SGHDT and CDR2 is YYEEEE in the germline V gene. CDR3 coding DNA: TGTGCCAGCAGCCAAGGACTAGCGGAAGTGGTAGATACGCAGTATTTT. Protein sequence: CASSQGLAEVVDTQYF.

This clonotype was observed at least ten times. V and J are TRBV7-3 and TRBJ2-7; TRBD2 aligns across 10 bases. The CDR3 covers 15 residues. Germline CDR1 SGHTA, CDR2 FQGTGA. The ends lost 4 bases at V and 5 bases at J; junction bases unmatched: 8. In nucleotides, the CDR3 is TGTGCCAGCAGCTCGGAAAGCGGGAGGGCCCACGAGCAGTACTTC. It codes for CASSSESGRAHEQYF.

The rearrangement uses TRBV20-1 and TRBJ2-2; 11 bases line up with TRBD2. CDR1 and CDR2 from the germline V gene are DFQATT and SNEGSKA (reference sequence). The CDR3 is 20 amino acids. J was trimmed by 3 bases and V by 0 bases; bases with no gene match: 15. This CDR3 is CSARDKGLAVRRTYTGELFF. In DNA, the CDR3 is TGCAGTGCTAGAGATAAGGGACTAGCGGTCCGCAGGACTTACACCGGGGAGCTGTTTTTT.

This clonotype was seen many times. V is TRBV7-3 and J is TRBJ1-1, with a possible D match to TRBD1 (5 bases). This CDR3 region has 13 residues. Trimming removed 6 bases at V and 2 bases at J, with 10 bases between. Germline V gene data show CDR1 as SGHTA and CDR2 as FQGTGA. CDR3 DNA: TGTGCCAGCAGTTCCGGGGGTAACACTGAAGCTTTCTTT. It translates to CASSSGGNTEAFF. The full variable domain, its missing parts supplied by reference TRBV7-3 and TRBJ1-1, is GAGVSQTPSNKVTEKGKYVELRCDPISGHTALYWYRQSLGQGPEFLIYFQGTGAADDSGLPNDRFFAVRPEGSVSTLKIQRTERGDSAVYLCASSSGGNTEAFFGQGTRLTVV.

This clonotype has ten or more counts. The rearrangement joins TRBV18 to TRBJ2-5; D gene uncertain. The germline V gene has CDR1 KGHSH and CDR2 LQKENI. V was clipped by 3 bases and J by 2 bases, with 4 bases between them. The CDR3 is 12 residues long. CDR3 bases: TGTGCCAGCTCACCGGGGCAAGAGACCCAGTACTTC. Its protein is CASSPGQETQYF. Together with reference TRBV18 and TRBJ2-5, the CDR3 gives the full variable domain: NAGVMQNPRHLVRRRGQEARLRCSPMKGHSHVYWYRQLPEEGLKFMVYLQKENIIDESGMPKERFSAEFPKEGPSILRIQQVVRGDSAAYFCASSPGQETQYFGPGTRLLVL.

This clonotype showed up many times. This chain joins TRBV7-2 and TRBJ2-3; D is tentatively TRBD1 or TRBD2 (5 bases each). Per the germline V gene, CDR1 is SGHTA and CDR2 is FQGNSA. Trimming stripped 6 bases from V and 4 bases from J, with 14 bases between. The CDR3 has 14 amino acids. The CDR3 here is CASRGVGAPDTQYF. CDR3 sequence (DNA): TGTGCCAGCAGGGGGGTGGGTGCGCCAGATACGCAGTATTTT.

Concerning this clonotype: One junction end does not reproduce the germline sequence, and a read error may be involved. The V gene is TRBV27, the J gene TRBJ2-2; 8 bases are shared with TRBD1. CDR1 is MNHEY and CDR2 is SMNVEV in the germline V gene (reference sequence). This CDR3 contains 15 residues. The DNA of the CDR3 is TGTGGCAGCAGTTTGCAGGGGGCGATCACCGGGGAGCTGTTTTTT. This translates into CGSSLQGAITGELFF.